This is a list of T cell receptor beta chains from one sample in a study of T-cell memory formation after mild COVID-19. Via MiXCR, TCRdb re-called the 5' RACE reads, giving one row per CDR3 protein. The profile shows some 300,000 distinct CDR3 sequences, approximately 22% of them singletons. Sequences were obtained from PBMCs or a T cell subset sorted from them (not recorded which). These receptors were collected from a man between 18 and 35 years old who had mild COVID-19 (a few samples of this study predate the infection). Cell type and time point are not known. The CDR3 runs from the conserved cysteine through the conserved F or W. The D gene is left open where the match is weak. Part of the rows lack a size; the others show once, few, many or a class for expanded clones.

D	size	J	V	DNA	CDR3
-	many	TRBJ2-3	TRBV5-4	TGTGCCAGCAGCTTACCTCATGAGGATACGCAGTATTTT	CASSLPHEDTQYF
-	-	TRBJ2-7	TRBV6-1	TGTTCCAGCAGTGAACGGATCACGGGGTACGAGCAGTACTTC	CSSSERITGYEQYF
TRBD1	-	TRBJ1-6	TRBV4-2	TGTGCCAGCAGCCAGGCAGGGGGAGATAATTCACCCCTCCACTTT	CASSQAGGDNSPLHF
-	many	TRBJ2-2	TRBV5-5	TGTGCCAGCAGCCTCGGGATCTTCACCGGGGAGCTGTTTTTT	CASSLGIFTGELFF
-	few	TRBJ2-1	TRBV5-1	TGCGCCAGCAGGGCGGGGGCAGGATCCTACAATGAGCAGTTCTTC	CASRAGAGSYNEQFF
-	few	TRBJ1-4	TRBV7-8	TGTGCCAGCAGCTTAGTCCTAGCCCATAATGAAAAACTGTTTTTT	CASSLVLAHNEKLFF
-	few	TRBJ1-5	TRBV6-5	TGTGCCAGCAGTTACTCGCTACCGCTTAGCAATCAGCCCCAGCATTTT	CASSYSLPLSNQPQHF
TRBD1	-	TRBJ2-1	TRBV12-3/TRBV12-4	TGTGCCAGCAGTTTCCGGGACAGGGGGAGGTCTGAGCAGTTCTTC	CASSFRDRGRSEQFF
TRBD1	once	TRBJ1-2	TRBV4-1	TGCGCCAGCAGCGGACGGACAGGAGACTATGGCTACACCTTC	CASSGRTGDYGYTF
TRBD2	few	TRBJ2-2	TRBV6-2/TRBV6-3	TGTGCCAGCAGTTACCGCGGACCGGGACTAGCGGCCTGGGAGCTGTTTTTT	CASSYRGPGLAAWELFF
-	-	TRBJ2-1	TRBV7-9	TGTGCCAGCAGCTTATACCATGAGCAGTTCTTC	CASSLYHEQFF
TRBD2	-	TRBJ2-3	TRBV25-1	TGTGCCAGCAGTGCCGGACTAGCGGAGAGCACAGATACGCAGTATTTT	CASSAGLAESTDTQYF
TRBD2	-	TRBJ2-3	TRBV19	TGTGCCAGTAGTATCGCTAGCGGGACAGATACGCAGTATTTT	CASSIASGTDTQYF
-	few	TRBJ1-5	TRBV4-2	TGTGCCAGCAGCCAAGCTGGCAGATTCAATCAGCCCCAGCATTTT	CASSQAGRFNQPQHF
TRBD1	few	TRBJ1-6	TRBV7-9	TGTGCCAGCAGCGGGCAGGGGGCGACGACACCCCTCCACTTT	CASSGQGATTPLHF
-	few	TRBJ2-3	TRBV5-1	TGCGCCAGCAGCTTGACCACCAGGGAAGGTACGGATACGCAGTATTTT	CASSLTTREGTDTQYF
TRBD1	few	TRBJ1-4	TRBV4-3	TGCGCCAGCAGCCAAGAAGGGATCTGGACAGGGGAAGAAAAACTGTTTTTT	CASSQEGIWTGEEKLFF
-	-	TRBJ2-4	TRBV19	TGTGCCGGAGAGGGCAGGGAAGGCATTCAGTACTTC	CAGEGREGIQYF
TRBD1	few	TRBJ2-2	TRBV28	TGTGCCAGCAGCTTCAATCGGGACAGGGGCACCGGGGAGCTGTTTTTT	CASSFNRDRGTGELFF
-	-	TRBJ2-3	TRBV7-3	TGTGCCAGCAGCAACTCCAAGGGGGGATATACGCAGTATTTT	CASSNSKGGYTQYF
TRBD2	-	TRBJ2-3	TRBV11-2	TGTGCCAGCAGCTTAGGAGCGGGGAACACAGATACGCAGTATTTT	CASSLGAGNTDTQYF
-	-	TRBJ2-7	TRBV11-2	TGTGCCAGCAGCTTATCGGAGGGAACCTTCTACGAGCAGTACTTC	CASSLSEGTFYEQYF
-	-	TRBJ2-7	TRBV7-2	TGTGCCAGCAGCCAGTGGCCCCCTTACGAGCAGTACTTC	CASSQWPPYEQYF
TRBD2	few	TRBJ2-5	TRBV4-2	TGTGCCAGCAGCCCCGGACGGGGGGAAGAGACCCAGTACTTC	CASSPGRGEETQYF
TRBD1	-	TRBJ2-7	TRBV5-4	TGTGCCAGCACCCACTCCGGGACAGCGTCATACGAGCAGTACTTC	CASTHSGTASYEQYF
TRBD1	-	TRBJ1-1	TRBV27	TGTGCCAGCAGTTTAGGGACAGGGGTAGGTGAAGCTTTCTTT	CASSLGTGVGEAFF
-	few	TRBJ2-1	TRBV5-1	TGCGCCAGCAGGCCCACAGGGAGCTCCTACAATGAGCAGTTCTTC	CASRPTGSSYNEQFF
-	many	TRBJ2-5	TRBV12-3/TRBV12-4	TGTGCCAGCAGGCTCAACGGGCAAGAGACCCAGTACTTC	CASRLNGQETQYF
TRBD2	-	TRBJ2-7	TRBV6-5	TGTGCCAGCAGGGGACTAGCGGGGGTCGGCGAGCAGTACTTC	CASRGLAGVGEQYF
TRBD1	-	TRBJ1-5	TRBV6-2/TRBV6-3	TGTGCCAGCAGTTACTCCGGACAGGGCAGGCAGCCCCAGCATTTT	CASSYSGQGRQPQHF
-	many	TRBJ2-1	TRBV18	TGTGCCAGCTCACCACCAGGGGATGAGCAGTTCTTC	CASSPPGDEQFF
-	few	TRBJ2-1	TRBV27	TGTGCCAGCAGTTTATTAGGAGGCCCCTACAATGAGCAGTTCTTC	CASSLLGGPYNEQFF
TRBD2	few	TRBJ2-5	TRBV19	TGTGCCAGTAGTACCCAATGGACTAGCGGGGAAGAGACCCAGTACTTC	CASSTQWTSGEETQYF
-	-	TRBJ1-1	TRBV20-1	TGCAGTGCTAGAGGGGGTGGAGTAGCTTTCTTT	CSARGGGVAFF
-	-	TRBJ2-1	TRBV12-3/TRBV12-4	TGTGCCAGCAGCTCCTTGACAGCCCGCGGGGTGCAGTTCTTC	CASSSLTARGVQFF
TRBD1	-	TRBJ2-7	TRBV20-1	TGCAGTGCTAGAGACGGGACAGGCGAGCAGTACTTC	CSARDGTGEQYF